This entry lists 4 T cell receptor beta chains sequenced from one sample in a study of identical twins. Via MiXCR, TCRdb re-called the 5' RACE reads, giving one row per CDR3 protein. Among about 220,000 distinct CDR3 sequences listed, roughly 7.1% were seen once. The same sample was also used in a study of T cells expressing NK-cell markers.

The sample comprised CD8+ T cells sorted from blood. The receptors derive from a young woman in good health.

This clonotype was seen at least ten times. The chain uses TRBV10-2 and TRBJ1-1, with 7 nucleotides matching TRBD1. With V trimmed by 10 bases and J by 5 bases, 4 bases remained unmatched. CDR3 size: 11 residues. The V gene's germline CDR1 is WSHSY and CDR2 SAAADI. The CDR3 region has the DNA TGCGCCATCAGGGGACAGACTGAAGCTTTCTTT. Translating it yields CAIRGQTEAFF.

The chain is built from TRBV7-8 and TRBJ1-2; D is ambiguous. Trimming cost V 6 bases and J 8 bases, with 10 bases left between them. Germline assignment: CDR1 SGHVS and CDR2 FQNEAQ. The CDR3 length is 11 residues. This CDR3 reads CASRDLRGYTF. CDR3 nucleotides: TGTGCCAGCAGGGATTTACGGGGCTACACCTTC.

This clonotype has just a few counts. The chain has TRBV7-8 and TRBJ2-5; 10 bases are shared with TRBD1. Germline V gives CDR1 SGHVS, CDR2 FQNEAQ. This CDR3 has 15 residues. V trimming: 1 base; J trimming: 5 bases; junction bases outside the gene matches: 4. The CDR3 protein is CASSLGQGAIETQYF. CDR3 nucleotide sequence: TGTGCCAGCAGCTTAGGACAGGGGGCTATCGAGACCCAGTACTTC.

At least ten counts were recorded for this clonotype. This sequence joins TRBV3-1 and TRBJ1-1; D may be TRBD1 (6 bases). Germline CDR1 reads LGHDT; CDR2 reads YNNKEL (reference sequence). This CDR3 has 14 residues. The ends were cut back, 1 base at V and 8 bases at J, with 14 bases in the middle. CDR3 DNA sequence: TGTGCCAGCAGCCAAGCTTTCCCAGGGGACGAAGCTTTCTTT. Protein: CASSQAFPGDEAFF.